These T cell receptor beta chains were read from a single sample in a study of blood T cell repertoires in COVID-19. The repertoire was sequenced with immunoSEQ multiplex PCR; TCRdb's copy has only in-frame clones and lacks some. The sample lists a few hundred thousand clones; approximately 89% were seen once. Specimen: peripheral blood. The receptors were gathered from a woman aged 45-59 years with acute or convalescent COVID-19. Both conserved end residues are part of each CDR3. Fields, in order: clone size, J gene, D gene, V gene, CDR3 DNA, CDR3 protein. A D gene is named only where the DNA matches it firmly. The size of a clone is reported for some rows only, either as once, few or many, or as a class for expanded clones.

abundance: few; j_gene: TRBJ1-5; d_gene: TRBD1; v_gene: TRBV27; CDR3nt: TGTGCCAGCAGTTTGTTGGGACAGGGCAATCAGCCCCAGCATTTT; CDR3aa: CASSLLGQGNQPQHF
abundance: .; j_gene: TRBJ2-7; d_gene: TRBD1; v_gene: TRBV11-1; CDR3nt: TGTGCCAGCAGCCCAGGACAGGGGTGGGGCGAGCAGTACTTC; CDR3aa: CASSPGQGWGEQYF
abundance: .; j_gene: TRBJ2-7; d_gene: TRBD2; v_gene: TRBV18; CDR3nt: TGTGCCAGCTCACCTCTCACTGTAGCGGGCGAGCAGTACTTC; CDR3aa: CASSPLTVAGEQYF
abundance: .; j_gene: TRBJ1-1; d_gene: .; v_gene: TRBV19; CDR3nt: TGTGCCAGTAGTATTTGGGCGATGAACACTGAAGCTTTCTTT; CDR3aa: CASSIWAMNTEAFF
abundance: .; j_gene: TRBJ1-5; d_gene: TRBD1; v_gene: TRBV19; CDR3nt: TGTGCCAGTAGTTGGAAGGGGGCGCTTAAAAGCAATCAGCCCCAGCATTTT; CDR3aa: CASSWKGALKSNQPQHF
abundance: .; j_gene: TRBJ2-7; d_gene: .; v_gene: TRBV28; CDR3nt: TGTGCCAGCCAGAGACTAGTTGGTTACGAGCAGTACTTC; CDR3aa: CASQRLVGYEQYF
abundance: .; j_gene: TRBJ1-2; d_gene: TRBD1; v_gene: TRBV7-9; CDR3nt: TGTGCCAGCAGCTTAGGACAGGGCCCTGGTTGGAGGGGCTACACCTTC; CDR3aa: CASSLGQGPGWRGYTF
abundance: .; j_gene: TRBJ2-5; d_gene: TRBD1; v_gene: TRBV9; CDR3nt: TGTGCCAGCAGCCCGGACAGGGTAAGAGAGACCCAGTACTTC; CDR3aa: CASSPDRVRETQYF
abundance: .; j_gene: TRBJ2-7; d_gene: .; v_gene: TRBV19; CDR3nt: TGTGCCAGTAGTCGAAAGGGGCAGTCGGCGTCCTACGAGCAGTACTTC; CDR3aa: CASSRKGQSASYEQYF
abundance: .; j_gene: TRBJ2-7; d_gene: .; v_gene: TRBV27; CDR3nt: TGTGCCAGCAGTTTACGACTGAACTACGAGCAGTACTTC; CDR3aa: CASSLRLNYEQYF
abundance: .; j_gene: TRBJ2-4; d_gene: .; v_gene: TRBV28; CDR3nt: TGTGCCAGCAGGTTCAGGGGGGCCATTCAGTACTTC; CDR3aa: CASRFRGAIQYF
abundance: .; j_gene: TRBJ2-7; d_gene: TRBD2; v_gene: TRBV9; CDR3nt: TGTGCCAGCAGCCCGGGACTAGCGGCCTACGAGCAGTACTTC; CDR3aa: CASSPGLAAYEQYF
abundance: .; j_gene: TRBJ2-1; d_gene: .; v_gene: TRBV18; CDR3nt: TGTGCCAGCTCACTCGGAGCTTACAATGAGCAGTTCTTC; CDR3aa: CASSLGAYNEQFF
abundance: .; j_gene: TRBJ1-5; d_gene: .; v_gene: TRBV7-2; CDR3nt: TGTGCCAGCAGCTTTGGTAGAGGTGATCAGCCCCAGCATTTT; CDR3aa: CASSFGRGDQPQHF
abundance: .; j_gene: TRBJ1-1; d_gene: .; v_gene: TRBV28; CDR3nt: TGTGCCAGCAGTTTAGAGGGAATCACTGAAGCTTTCTTT; CDR3aa: CASSLEGITEAFF
abundance: .; j_gene: TRBJ1-2; d_gene: .; v_gene: TRBV15; CDR3nt: TGTGCCACCAGCAGAGATCTTAACGCAGGGAAGGGCTACACCTTC; CDR3aa: CATSRDLNAGKGYTF
abundance: .; j_gene: TRBJ1-1; d_gene: TRBD1; v_gene: TRBV18; CDR3nt: TGTGCCAGCTCACGACAGGGGAGGGGAACTGAAGCTTTCTTT; CDR3aa: CASSRQGRGTEAFF
abundance: .; j_gene: TRBJ1-5; d_gene: TRBD1; v_gene: TRBV24-1; CDR3nt: TGTGCCACCAGACCAGACATCCAGGGGGGATATAGCAATCAGCCCCAGCATTTT; CDR3aa: CATRPDIQGGYSNQPQHF
abundance: .; j_gene: TRBJ2-3; d_gene: .; v_gene: TRBV3-1/TRBV3-2; CDR3nt: TGTGCCAGCAGCCAACCCGGCCAGGGCCCAGATACGCAGTATTTT; CDR3aa: CASSQPGQGPDTQYF
abundance: .; j_gene: TRBJ2-5; d_gene: .; v_gene: TRBV5-8; CDR3nt: TGTGCCAGCAGGGCCGGGACTGAACCACAGACCCAGTACTTC; CDR3aa: CASRAGTEPQTQYF
abundance: .; j_gene: TRBJ1-5; d_gene: .; v_gene: TRBV5-1; CDR3nt: TGCGCCAGCAGCTTGGCCCCGGGGGGCAATCAGCCCCAGCATTTT; CDR3aa: CASSLAPGGNQPQHF
abundance: once; j_gene: TRBJ2-1; d_gene: TRBD2; v_gene: TRBV10-3; CDR3nt: TGTGCCATCAGTGGAGCGGGAGGTCGGAATGAGCAGTTCTTC; CDR3aa: CAISGAGGRNEQFF
abundance: many; j_gene: TRBJ2-1; d_gene: TRBD2; v_gene: TRBV29-1; CDR3nt: TGCAGCGTTGAAGAACCTAGCGGGGCCAACAATGAGCAGTTCTTC; CDR3aa: CSVEEPSGANNEQFF
abundance: .; j_gene: TRBJ2-7; d_gene: .; v_gene: TRBV9; CDR3nt: TGTGCCAGCAGCCCCCTTTTCACGGGGAACTACGAGCAGTACTTC; CDR3aa: CASSPLFTGNYEQYF
abundance: .; j_gene: TRBJ1-2; d_gene: .; v_gene: TRBV7-9; CDR3nt: TGTGCCAGCAGCGCCGGTTACAGGGTAGGCTATGGCTACACCTTC; CDR3aa: CASSAGYRVGYGYTF
abundance: .; j_gene: TRBJ2-3; d_gene: TRBD2; v_gene: TRBV11-3; CDR3nt: TGTGCCAGCAGCCTAATGGGGGGACTAGCGGGAGTAGATACGCAGTATTTT; CDR3aa: CASSLMGGLAGVDTQYF
abundance: .; j_gene: TRBJ1-4; d_gene: .; v_gene: TRBV4-2; CDR3nt: TGTGCCAGCAGCCAAGATGGGGAGAGTGAAAAACTGTTTTTT; CDR3aa: CASSQDGESEKLFF
abundance: .; j_gene: TRBJ1-2; d_gene: .; v_gene: TRBV12-3/TRBV12-4; CDR3nt: TGTGCCAGCAGGGACAGTGGCCACTATGGCTACACCTTC; CDR3aa: CASRDSGHYGYTF
abundance: .; j_gene: TRBJ1-5; d_gene: .; v_gene: TRBV30; CDR3nt: TGTGCCTGGAGTTTCCGGGGGCGGGGGTCCCATCAGCCCCAGCATTTT; CDR3aa: CAWSFRGRGSHQPQHF
abundance: .; j_gene: TRBJ1-6; d_gene: .; v_gene: TRBV25-1; CDR3nt: TGTGCCAGCAGTGAATATCGGTTCCCAGGTGGTTCACCCCTCCACTTT; CDR3aa: CASSEYRFPGGSPLHF
abundance: .; j_gene: TRBJ1-4; d_gene: TRBD1; v_gene: TRBV28; CDR3nt: TGTGCCAGCAGTCTAAGCACCTCCCCAGGGGGGACTAATGAAAAACTGTTTTTT; CDR3aa: CASSLSTSPGGTNEKLFF
abundance: .; j_gene: TRBJ1-3; d_gene: .; v_gene: TRBV7-9; CDR3nt: TGTGCCAGCAGCCCCCCTTTTAGTGGAAACACCATATATTTT; CDR3aa: CASSPPFSGNTIYF
abundance: .; j_gene: TRBJ1-2; d_gene: .; v_gene: TRBV6-1; CDR3nt: TGTGCCAGCAGTGACAACCCAGGGGAATTAAACTATGGCTACACCTTC; CDR3aa: CASSDNPGELNYGYTF
abundance: once; j_gene: TRBJ1-1; d_gene: .; v_gene: TRBV21-1; CDR3nt: TGTGCCAGCAGCAAAACAGGGGGCGACCCTACAATTAACACTGAAGCTTTCTTT; CDR3aa: CASSKTGGDPTINTEAFF
abundance: .; j_gene: TRBJ1-2; d_gene: TRBD1; v_gene: TRBV9; CDR3nt: TGTGCCAGCAGCCCCACAGGGGGCGTTGATTATGGCTACACCTTC; CDR3aa: CASSPTGGVDYGYTF
abundance: .; j_gene: TRBJ1-6; d_gene: .; v_gene: TRBV28; CDR3nt: TGTGCCAGCAGTTTCATGAATTCACCCCTCCACTTT; CDR3aa: CASSFMNSPLHF
abundance: .; j_gene: TRBJ2-1; d_gene: TRBD2; v_gene: TRBV19; CDR3nt: TGTGCCAGTAGTAAGACTAGCGGGAGTATGTATGAGCAGTTCTTC; CDR3aa: CASSKTSGSMYEQFF
abundance: .; j_gene: TRBJ2-7; d_gene: TRBD1; v_gene: TRBV29-1; CDR3nt: TGCAGCGGGGGACCGGGACAGGGACGGGTAGGCGAGCAGTACTTC; CDR3aa: CSGGPGQGRVGEQYF
abundance: once; j_gene: TRBJ1-1; d_gene: .; v_gene: TRBV7-8; CDR3nt: TGTGCCAGCAGCTTAGCATTCGTGTCTGAAGCTTTCTTT; CDR3aa: CASSLAFVSEAFF
abundance: once; j_gene: TRBJ2-7; d_gene: .; v_gene: TRBV6-1; CDR3nt: TGTGCCAGCAGTGAAACCCCGCGGCGGGCCCTGGAGGGCGAGCAGTACTTC; CDR3aa: CASSETPRRALEGEQYF
abundance: .; j_gene: TRBJ2-2; d_gene: TRBD1; v_gene: TRBV7-3; CDR3nt: TGTGCCAGCAGCTTAATGGCCGGGACAGGGAACACCGGGGAGCTGTTTTTT; CDR3aa: CASSLMAGTGNTGELFF
abundance: .; j_gene: TRBJ1-5; d_gene: TRBD1; v_gene: TRBV4-1; CDR3nt: TGCGCCAGCAGCCAAGATTCCGGGACAGGGCAGCCCCAGCATTTT; CDR3aa: CASSQDSGTGQPQHF
abundance: once; j_gene: TRBJ1-6; d_gene: .; v_gene: TRBV5-1; CDR3nt: TGCGCCAGCAGCCAACATTCAACAGGGTTCAAGGATAATTCACCCCTCCACTTT; CDR3aa: CASSQHSTGFKDNSPLHF
abundance: .; j_gene: TRBJ1-5; d_gene: TRBD1; v_gene: TRBV11-2; CDR3nt: TGTGCCAGCAGCTTAGGGGACAGCCTCCGGGGCAATCAGCCCCAGCATTTT; CDR3aa: CASSLGDSLRGNQPQHF
abundance: .; j_gene: TRBJ1-2; d_gene: TRBD1; v_gene: TRBV7-2; CDR3nt: TGTGCCAGCAGCCTCTGGACAGGGAACTATGGCTACACCTTC; CDR3aa: CASSLWTGNYGYTF
abundance: .; j_gene: TRBJ1-2; d_gene: TRBD1; v_gene: TRBV7-3; CDR3nt: TGTGCCAGCAGCTCAAAGACAGGGGCTGGCTACACCTTC; CDR3aa: CASSSKTGAGYTF
abundance: .; j_gene: TRBJ1-2; d_gene: .; v_gene: TRBV19; CDR3nt: TGTGCCAGTAGTACTCAGCAGGGCCTCAACTATGGCTACACCTTC; CDR3aa: CASSTQQGLNYGYTF
abundance: .; j_gene: TRBJ2-2; d_gene: TRBD2; v_gene: TRBV25-1; CDR3nt: TGTGCCAGCAGTGAATCCGGACTAGCGGAGACCACCGGGGAGCTGTTTTTT; CDR3aa: CASSESGLAETTGELFF
abundance: .; j_gene: TRBJ2-7; d_gene: .; v_gene: TRBV27; CDR3nt: TGTGCCAGCAGTTTCCTCCCCACGGGCGAGCAGTACTTC; CDR3aa: CASSFLPTGEQYF
abundance: once; j_gene: TRBJ1-4; d_gene: .; v_gene: TRBV11-1; CDR3nt: TGTGCCAGCAGCCTGACGAGGGCCGGACGAAATGAAAAACTGTTTTTT; CDR3aa: CASSLTRAGRNEKLFF
abundance: once; j_gene: TRBJ2-7; d_gene: TRBD2; v_gene: TRBV19; CDR3nt: TGTGCCAGTAGTCACCACGCGACTAGCGGATATCCCTACGAGCAGTACTTC; CDR3aa: CASSHHATSGYPYEQYF
abundance: .; j_gene: TRBJ2-5; d_gene: TRBD1; v_gene: TRBV15; CDR3nt: TGTGCCACCAGGGTCGGACAGGGGAAGGAGACCCAGTACTTC; CDR3aa: CATRVGQGKETQYF
abundance: .; j_gene: TRBJ1-2; d_gene: TRBD1; v_gene: TRBV9; CDR3nt: TGTGCCAGCAGCGTAGGGACAGGGTATGGCTACACCTTC; CDR3aa: CASSVGTGYGYTF